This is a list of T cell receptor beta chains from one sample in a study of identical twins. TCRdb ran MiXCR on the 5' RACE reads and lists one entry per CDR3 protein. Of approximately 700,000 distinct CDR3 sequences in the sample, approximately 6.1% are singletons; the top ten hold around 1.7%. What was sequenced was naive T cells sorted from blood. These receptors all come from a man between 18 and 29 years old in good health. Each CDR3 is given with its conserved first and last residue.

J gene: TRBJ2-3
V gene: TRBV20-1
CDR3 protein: CSADRQETLYTDTQYF

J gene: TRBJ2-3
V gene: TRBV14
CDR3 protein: CASSRSGRPDTQYF

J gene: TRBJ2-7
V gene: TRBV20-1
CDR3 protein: CSAIIGGSFSYEQYF

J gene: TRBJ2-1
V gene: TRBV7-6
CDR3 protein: CASSLTSGSAYNEQFF

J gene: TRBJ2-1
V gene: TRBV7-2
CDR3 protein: CASSLGGGRAYNEQFF

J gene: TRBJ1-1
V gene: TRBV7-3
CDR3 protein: CASSGGRGNTEAFF

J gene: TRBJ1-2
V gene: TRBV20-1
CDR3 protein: CSASGGNGYTF

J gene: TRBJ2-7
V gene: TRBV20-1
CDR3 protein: CSAGGRPRGPAEQYF

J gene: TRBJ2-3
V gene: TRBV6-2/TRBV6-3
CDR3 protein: CASSYESGRASEYTDTQYF

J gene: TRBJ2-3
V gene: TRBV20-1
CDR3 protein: CSAGDSGEVEDTQYF

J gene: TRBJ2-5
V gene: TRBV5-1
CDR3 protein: CASSLGARGEETQYF

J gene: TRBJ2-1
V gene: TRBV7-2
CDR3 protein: CASSPGTNEQFF

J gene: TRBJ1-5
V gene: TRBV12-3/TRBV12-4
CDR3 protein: CASSFGDSLNQPQHF

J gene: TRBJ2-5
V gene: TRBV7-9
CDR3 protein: CASSQARSPQETQYF

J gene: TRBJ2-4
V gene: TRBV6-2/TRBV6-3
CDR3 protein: CASSPQGRFQYF

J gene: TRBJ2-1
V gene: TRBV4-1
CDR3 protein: CASSQVTSRNEQFF

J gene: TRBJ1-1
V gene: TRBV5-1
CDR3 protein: CASRLVGGDTEAFF

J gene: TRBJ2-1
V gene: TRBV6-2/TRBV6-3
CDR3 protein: CASSPSGRGGNEQFF

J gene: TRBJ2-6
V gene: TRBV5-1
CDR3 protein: CASSSGGRSGANVLTF

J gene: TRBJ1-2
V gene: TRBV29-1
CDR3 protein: CSVVRVDHGYTF

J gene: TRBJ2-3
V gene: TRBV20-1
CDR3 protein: CSAGIRGAGTDTQYF

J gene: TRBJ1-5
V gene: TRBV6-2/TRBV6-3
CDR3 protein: CASSHPGSNQPQHF

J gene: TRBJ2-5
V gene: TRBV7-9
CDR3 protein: CASSSGLNQETQYF

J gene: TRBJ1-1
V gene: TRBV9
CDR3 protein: CASSPDSAPGGTFF

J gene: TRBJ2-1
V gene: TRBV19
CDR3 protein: CASSTGLASYNEQFF

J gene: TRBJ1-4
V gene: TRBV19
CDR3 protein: CASSLRNREKLFF

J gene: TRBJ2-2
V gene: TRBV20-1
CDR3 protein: CSASIENTGELFF

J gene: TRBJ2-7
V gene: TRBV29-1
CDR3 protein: CSVEVGTTYEQYF

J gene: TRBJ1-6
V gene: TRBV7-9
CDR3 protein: CASSLAGQNSPLHF

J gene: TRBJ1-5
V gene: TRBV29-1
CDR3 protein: CSVGGQGGNQPQHF

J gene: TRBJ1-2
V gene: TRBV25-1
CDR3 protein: CASMADGRGYTF

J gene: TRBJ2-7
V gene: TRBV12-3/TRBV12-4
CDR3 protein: CASSRGTNYEQYF

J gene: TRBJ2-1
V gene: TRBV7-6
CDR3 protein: CASSLAMSEQFF

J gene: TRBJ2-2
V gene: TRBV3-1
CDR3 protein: CASSQSYTGELFF

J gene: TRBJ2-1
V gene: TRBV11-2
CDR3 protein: CASSLSGRWNEQFF

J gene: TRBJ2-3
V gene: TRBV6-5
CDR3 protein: CASSYAWREDTDTQYF

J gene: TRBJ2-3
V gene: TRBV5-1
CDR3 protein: CASSLDGTRYTDTQYF

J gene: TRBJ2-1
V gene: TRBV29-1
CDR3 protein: CSVGGVINEQFF

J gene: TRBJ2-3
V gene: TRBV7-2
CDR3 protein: CASSLNSGADTQYF

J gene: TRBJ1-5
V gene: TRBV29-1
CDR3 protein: CSVREQDSNQPQHF

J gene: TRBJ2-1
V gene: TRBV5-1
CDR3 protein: CASSPLGATYNEQFF

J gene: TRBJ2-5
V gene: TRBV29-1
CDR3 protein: CSVKPGETQYF